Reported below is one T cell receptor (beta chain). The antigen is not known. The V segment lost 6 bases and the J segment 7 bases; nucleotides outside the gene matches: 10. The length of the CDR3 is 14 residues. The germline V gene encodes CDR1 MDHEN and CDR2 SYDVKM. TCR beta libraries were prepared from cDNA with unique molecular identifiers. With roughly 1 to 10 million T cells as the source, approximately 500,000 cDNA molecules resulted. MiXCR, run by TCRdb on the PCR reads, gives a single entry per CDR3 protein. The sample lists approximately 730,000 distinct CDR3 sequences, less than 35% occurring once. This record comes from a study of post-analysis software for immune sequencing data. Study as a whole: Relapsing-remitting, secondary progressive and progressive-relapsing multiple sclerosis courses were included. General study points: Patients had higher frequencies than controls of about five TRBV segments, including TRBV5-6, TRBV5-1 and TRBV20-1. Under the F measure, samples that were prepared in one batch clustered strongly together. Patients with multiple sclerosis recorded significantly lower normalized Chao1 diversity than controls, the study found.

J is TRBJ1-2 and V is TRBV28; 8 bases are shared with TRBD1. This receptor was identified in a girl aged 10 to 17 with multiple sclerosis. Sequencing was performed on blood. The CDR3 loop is CASRTGQGLSGYTF. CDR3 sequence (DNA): TGTGCCAGCAGAACAGGACAGGGTTTGAGTGGCTACACCTTC.